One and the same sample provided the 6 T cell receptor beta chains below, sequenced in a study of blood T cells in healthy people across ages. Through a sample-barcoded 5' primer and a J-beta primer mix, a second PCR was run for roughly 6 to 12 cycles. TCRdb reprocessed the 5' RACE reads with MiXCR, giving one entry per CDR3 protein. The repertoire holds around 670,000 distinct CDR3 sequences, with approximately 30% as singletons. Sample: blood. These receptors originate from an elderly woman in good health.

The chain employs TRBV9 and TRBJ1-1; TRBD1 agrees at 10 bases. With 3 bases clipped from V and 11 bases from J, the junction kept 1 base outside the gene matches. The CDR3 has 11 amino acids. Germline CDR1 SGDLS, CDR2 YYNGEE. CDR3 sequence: CASSGDRGAFF. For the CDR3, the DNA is TGTGCCAGCAGCGGGGACAGGGGCGCTTTCTTT.

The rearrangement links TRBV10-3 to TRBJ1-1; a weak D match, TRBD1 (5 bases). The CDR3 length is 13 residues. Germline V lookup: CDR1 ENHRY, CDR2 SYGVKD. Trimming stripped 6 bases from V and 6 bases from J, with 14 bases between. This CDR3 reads CAIRSLQGAEAFF. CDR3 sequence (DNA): TGTGCCATCAGGTCCCTGCAAGGGGCTGAAGCTTTCTTT.

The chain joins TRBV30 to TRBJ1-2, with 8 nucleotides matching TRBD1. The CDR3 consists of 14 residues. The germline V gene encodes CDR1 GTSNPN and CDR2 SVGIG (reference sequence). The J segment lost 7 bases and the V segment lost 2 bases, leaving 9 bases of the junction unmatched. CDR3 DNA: TGTGCCTGGAGTCGCGCCCGGACAGGGTCTGGCTACACCTTC. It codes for CAWSRARTGSGYTF.

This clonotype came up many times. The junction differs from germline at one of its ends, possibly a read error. The CDR3 DNA is TGTGCCAGCAGCCCAGGACAGGGGGCAGGCGAGCAGTACTTC. Translating gives CASSPGQGAGEQYF. The V and J genes are TRBV5-1 and TRBJ2-7; 11 nucleotides line up with TRBD1. CDR1 and CDR2 (germline): SGHRS, YFSETQ. The CDR3 totals 14 residues. The full variable domain, rest sourced from reference TRBV5-1 and TRBJ2-7, is KAGVTQTPRYLIKTRGQQVTLSCSPISGHRSVSWYQQTPGQGLQFLFEYFSETQRNKGNFPGRFSGRQFSNSRSEMNVSTLELGDSALYLCASSPGQGAGEQYFGPGTRLTVT.

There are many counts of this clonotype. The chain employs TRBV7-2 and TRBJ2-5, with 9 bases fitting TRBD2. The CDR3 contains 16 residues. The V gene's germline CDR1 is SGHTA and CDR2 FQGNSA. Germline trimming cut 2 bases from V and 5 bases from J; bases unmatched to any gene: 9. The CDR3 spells CASSLIGGGAWETQYF. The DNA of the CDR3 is TGTGCCAGCAGCTTAATCGGCGGGGGGGCCTGGGAGACCCAGTACTTC.

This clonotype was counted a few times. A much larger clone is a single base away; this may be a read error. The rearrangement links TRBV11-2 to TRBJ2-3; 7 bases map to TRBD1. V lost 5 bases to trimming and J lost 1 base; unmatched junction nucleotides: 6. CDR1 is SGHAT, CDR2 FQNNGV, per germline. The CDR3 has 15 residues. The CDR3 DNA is TGTGCCAGCAGCCAGGGGACAGTAGGCACAGATACGCAGTATTTT. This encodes CASSQGTVGTDTQYF.